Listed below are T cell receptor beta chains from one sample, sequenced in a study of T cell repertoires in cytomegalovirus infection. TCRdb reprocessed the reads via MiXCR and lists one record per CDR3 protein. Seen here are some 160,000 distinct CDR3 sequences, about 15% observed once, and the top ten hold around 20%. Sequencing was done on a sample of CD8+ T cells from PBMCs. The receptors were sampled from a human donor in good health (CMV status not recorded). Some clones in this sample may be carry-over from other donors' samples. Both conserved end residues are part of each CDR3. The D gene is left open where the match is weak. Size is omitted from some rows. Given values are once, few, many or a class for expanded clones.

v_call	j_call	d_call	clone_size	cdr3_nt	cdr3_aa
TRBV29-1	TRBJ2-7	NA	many	TGCAGCGTTGGGCCCTCCGGGACCCAGGTGAGAGACTTC	CSVGPSGTQVRDF
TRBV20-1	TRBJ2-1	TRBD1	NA	TGCAGTGCTAGAGATCTGACAGGGAGCACCTACAATGAGCAGTTCTTC	CSARDLTGSTYNEQFF
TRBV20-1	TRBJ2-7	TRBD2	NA	TGCAGTGCTATCGGACTAGCGGGAGACACCCCCTACGAGCAGTACTTC	CSAIGLAGDTPYEQYF
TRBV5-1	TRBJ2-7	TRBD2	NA	TGCGCCAGCAGCCTCCGGGGGACTAGCGGGAGTTCGTCCTACGAGCAGTACTTC	CASSLRGTSGSSSYEQYF
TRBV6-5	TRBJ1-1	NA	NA	TGTGCCAGCAGTGTGAACCCATCAGGGAACACTGAAGCTTTCTTT	CASSVNPSGNTEAFF
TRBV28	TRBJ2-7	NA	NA	TGTGCCAGCAGTTTACAGTCCGTCTACGAGCAGTACTTC	CASSLQSVYEQYF
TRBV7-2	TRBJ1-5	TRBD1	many	TGTGCCAGTACAGGGGGCAATCAGCCCCAGCATTTT	CASTGGNQPQHF
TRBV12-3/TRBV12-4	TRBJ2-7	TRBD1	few	TGTGCCAGCAGGGGGTCGACAGGGGGCAAGTACGAGCAGTACTTC	CASRGSTGGKYEQYF
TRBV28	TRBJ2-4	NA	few	TGTGCCAGCAGTTCCCCTGACAGGAAGGTCCACAGTTCCAAAAACATTCAGTACTTC	CASSSPDRKVHSSKNIQYF
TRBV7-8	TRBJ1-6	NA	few	TGTGCCAGCAGCTTAGCATATGGGGGTTCCTATAATTCACCCCTCCACTTT	CASSLAYGGSYNSPLHF
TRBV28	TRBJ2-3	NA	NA	TGTGCCAGCGCGGAGGTCCCGGGCACAGATACGCAGTATTTT	CASAEVPGTDTQYF
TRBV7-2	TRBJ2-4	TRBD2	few	TGTGCCAGCAGCCGGACTAGCGGAGGGATGGGTTATAACATTCAGTACTTC	CASSRTSGGMGYNIQYF
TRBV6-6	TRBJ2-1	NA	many	TGTGCCAGCAGTCTAGCGGAGGGGGCCTACAATGAGCAGTTCTTC	CASSLAEGAYNEQFF
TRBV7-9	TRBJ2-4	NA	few	TGTGCCAGCAGCCCTGGGACACTGGAAAACATTCAGTACTTC	CASSPGTLENIQYF
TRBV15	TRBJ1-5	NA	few	TGTGCCACCAGCAGAGATTGGGCGGTTAATCAGCCCCAGCATTTT	CATSRDWAVNQPQHF
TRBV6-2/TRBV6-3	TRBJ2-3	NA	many	TGTGCCAGCACCGACGGGGCCTACTTCACAGATACGCAGTATTTT	CASTDGAYFTDTQYF
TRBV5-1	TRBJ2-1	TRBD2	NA	TGCGCCAGCCGCTTAAAGCGGGAGGTCGATGAGCAGTTCTTC	CASRLKREVDEQFF